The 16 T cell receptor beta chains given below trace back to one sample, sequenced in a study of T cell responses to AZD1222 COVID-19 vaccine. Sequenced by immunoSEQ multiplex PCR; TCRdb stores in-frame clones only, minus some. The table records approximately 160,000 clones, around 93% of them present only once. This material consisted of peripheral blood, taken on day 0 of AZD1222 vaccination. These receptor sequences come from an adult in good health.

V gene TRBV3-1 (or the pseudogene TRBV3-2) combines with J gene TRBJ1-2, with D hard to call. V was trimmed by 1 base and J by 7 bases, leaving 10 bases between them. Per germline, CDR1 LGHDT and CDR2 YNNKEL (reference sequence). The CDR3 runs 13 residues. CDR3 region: CASSQGGGGGYTF. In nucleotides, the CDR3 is TGTGCCAGCAGCCAAGGGGGTGGTGGTGGCTACACCTTC.

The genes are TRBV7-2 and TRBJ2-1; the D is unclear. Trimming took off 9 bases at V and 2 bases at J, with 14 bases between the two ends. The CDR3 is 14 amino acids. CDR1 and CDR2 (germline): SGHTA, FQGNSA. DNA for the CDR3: TGTGCCAGTTGGACCGACTCTACCTACAATGAGCAGTTCTTC. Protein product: CASWTDSTYNEQFF.

The CDR3 region is CASSYLPYNEQFF. Here the CDR3 DNA reads TGTGCCAGCAGTTATCTCCCCTACAATGAGCAGTTCTTC. This rearrangement joins TRBV6-2 or TRBV6-3 to TRBJ2-1; the D is unclear. The germline gives CDR1 MNHEY, CDR2 SVGEGT. This CDR3 comprises 13 residues. Trimming stripped 3 bases from V and 2 bases from J, with 5 bases between.

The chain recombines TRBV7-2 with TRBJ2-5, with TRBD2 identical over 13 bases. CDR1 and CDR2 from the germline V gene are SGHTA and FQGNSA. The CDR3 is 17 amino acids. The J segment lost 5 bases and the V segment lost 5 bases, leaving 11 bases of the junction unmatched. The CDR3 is CASSHSRLAGGQETQYF. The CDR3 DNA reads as TGTGCCAGCAGCCATTCGAGACTAGCGGGAGGCCAGGAGACCCAGTACTTC.

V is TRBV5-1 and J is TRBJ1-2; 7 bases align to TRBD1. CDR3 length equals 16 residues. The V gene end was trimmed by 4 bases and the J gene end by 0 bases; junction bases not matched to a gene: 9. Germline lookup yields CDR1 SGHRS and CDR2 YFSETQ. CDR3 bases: TGCGCCAGCAGCGCGGTCCCGGGACAGTCTAACTATGGCTACACCTTC. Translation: CASSAVPGQSNYGYTF.

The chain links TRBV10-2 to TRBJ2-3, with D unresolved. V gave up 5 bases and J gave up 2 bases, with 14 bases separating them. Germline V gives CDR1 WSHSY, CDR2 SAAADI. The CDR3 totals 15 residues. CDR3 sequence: CASSPRSPVTDTQYF. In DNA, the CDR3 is TGCGCCAGCAGTCCAAGGTCCCCCGTCACAGATACGCAGTATTTT.

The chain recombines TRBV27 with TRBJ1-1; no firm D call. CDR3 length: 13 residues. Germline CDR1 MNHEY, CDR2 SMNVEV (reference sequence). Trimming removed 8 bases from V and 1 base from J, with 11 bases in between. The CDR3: CASHSTWNTEAFF. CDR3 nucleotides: TGTGCCAGCCACTCGACTTGGAACACTGAAGCTTTCTTT.

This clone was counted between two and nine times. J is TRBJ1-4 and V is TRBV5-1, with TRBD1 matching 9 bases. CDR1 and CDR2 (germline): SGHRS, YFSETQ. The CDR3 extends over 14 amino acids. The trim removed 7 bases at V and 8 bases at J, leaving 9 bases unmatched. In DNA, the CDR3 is TGCGCCAGCCGAACCGGGACAGGGCTAGAAAAACTGTTTTTT. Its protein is CASRTGTGLEKLFF.

This CDR3 is CASSLRGSYNEQFF. In DNA form, the CDR3 reads TGCGCCAGCAGCTTGAGGGGTTCCTACAATGAGCAGTTCTTC. V gene TRBV5-1 combines with J gene TRBJ2-1; D may be TRBD1 (5 bases). V was pared by 1 base and J by 1 base, with 6 bases between. Germline CDR1 and CDR2: SGHRS and YFSETQ. The CDR3 has 14 residues. The variable domain in full, with the rest retrieved from reference TRBV5-1 and TRBJ2-1, is KAGVTQTPRYLIKTRGQQVTLSCSPISGHRSVSWYQQTPGQGLQFLFEYFSETQRNKGNFPGRFSGRQFSNSRSEMNVSTLELGDSALYLCASSLRGSYNEQFFGPGTRLTVL.

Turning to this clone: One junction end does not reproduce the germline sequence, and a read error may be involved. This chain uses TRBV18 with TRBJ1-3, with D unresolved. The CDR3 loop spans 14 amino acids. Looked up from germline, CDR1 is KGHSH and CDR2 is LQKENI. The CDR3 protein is CASSPSQSGSTIYF. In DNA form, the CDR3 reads TGTGCCAGCTCACCATCCCAGTCAGGAAGCACCATATATTTT.

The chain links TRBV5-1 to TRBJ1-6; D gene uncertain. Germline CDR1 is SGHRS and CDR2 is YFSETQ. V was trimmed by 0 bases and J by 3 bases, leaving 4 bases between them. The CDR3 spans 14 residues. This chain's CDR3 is CASSLAGYNSPLHF. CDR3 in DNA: TGCGCCAGCAGCTTGGCAGGCTATAATTCACCCCTCCACTTT.

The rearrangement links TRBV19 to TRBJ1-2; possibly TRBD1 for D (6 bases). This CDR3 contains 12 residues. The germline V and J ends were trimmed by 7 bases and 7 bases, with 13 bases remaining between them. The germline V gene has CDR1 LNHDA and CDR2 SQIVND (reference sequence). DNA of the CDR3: TGTGCCAGTACCACAGGGACCCGTGGCTACACCTTC. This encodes CASTTGTRGYTF.

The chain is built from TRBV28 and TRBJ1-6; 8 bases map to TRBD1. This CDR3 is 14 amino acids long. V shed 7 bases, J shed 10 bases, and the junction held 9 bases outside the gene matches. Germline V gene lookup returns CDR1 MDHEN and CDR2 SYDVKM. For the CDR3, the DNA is TGTGCCAGCATTCCTCGGACAGGGCGGTCACCCCTCCACTTT. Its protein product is CASIPRTGRSPLHF.

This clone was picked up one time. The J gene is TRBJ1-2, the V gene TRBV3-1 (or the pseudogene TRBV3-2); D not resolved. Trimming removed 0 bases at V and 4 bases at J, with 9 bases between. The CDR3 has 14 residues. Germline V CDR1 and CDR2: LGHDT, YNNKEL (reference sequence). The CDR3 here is CASSQESRLYGYTF. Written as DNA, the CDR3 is TGTGCCAGCAGCCAAGAGTCCCGGCTCTATGGCTACACCTTC.

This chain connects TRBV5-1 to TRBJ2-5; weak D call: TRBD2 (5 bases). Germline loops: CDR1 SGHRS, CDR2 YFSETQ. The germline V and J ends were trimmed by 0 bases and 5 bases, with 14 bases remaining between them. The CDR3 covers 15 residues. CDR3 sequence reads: CASSLAPSSGETQYF. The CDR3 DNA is TGCGCCAGCAGCTTGGCCCCCAGCTCGGGGGAGACCCAGTACTTC.

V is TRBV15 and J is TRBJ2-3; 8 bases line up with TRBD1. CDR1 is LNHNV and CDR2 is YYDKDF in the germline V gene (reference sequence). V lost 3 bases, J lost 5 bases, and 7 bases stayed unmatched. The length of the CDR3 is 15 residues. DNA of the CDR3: TGTGCCACCAGCAGCCGACAGGGGCTAATAGATACGCAGTATTTT. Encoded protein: CATSSRQGLIDTQYF. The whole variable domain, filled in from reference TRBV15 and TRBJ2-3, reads DAMVIQNPRYQVTQFGKPVTLSCSQTLNHNVMYWYQQKSSQAPKLLFHYYDKDFNNEADTPDNFQSRRPNTSFCFLDIRSPGLGDTAMYLCATSSRQGLIDTQYFGPGTRLTVL.